Included here is one TCR beta chain sequence, with context. The antigen is undetermined. The authors generated TCR beta cDNA through 5'RACE template switching with UMIs. TCRdb reprocessed the 5' RACE reads, keeping one entry per CDR3 protein, no DNA. This sample lists about 430,000 distinct CDR3 sequences; its ten largest clones have about 1.5%. From germline, CDR1 is ENHRY and CDR2 SYGVKD. The CDR3 contains 14 residues. The data derive from a study of T cells expressing NK-cell markers. Turning to the study itself: Seven donors tested HCMV-seropositive and one tested seronegative among the eight sequenced. Findings and limits, study-wide: Whether expanded NKG2C+ T cell clones recognized HCMV stayed uncertain. Once again these clonotypes came out on top in the CD3+CD56-NKG2C+ fraction of a few donors.

This sequence joins TRBV10-3 and TRBJ2-2. The sequence came from a woman in her forties or fifties in good health. The sequenced sample was blood T cells: a sorted CD56 or NKG2C T cell subset, CD4+ or CD8+ T cells, or bulk PBMC T cells (not recorded which). The chain's CDR3 is CAIQLEGTTGELFF.